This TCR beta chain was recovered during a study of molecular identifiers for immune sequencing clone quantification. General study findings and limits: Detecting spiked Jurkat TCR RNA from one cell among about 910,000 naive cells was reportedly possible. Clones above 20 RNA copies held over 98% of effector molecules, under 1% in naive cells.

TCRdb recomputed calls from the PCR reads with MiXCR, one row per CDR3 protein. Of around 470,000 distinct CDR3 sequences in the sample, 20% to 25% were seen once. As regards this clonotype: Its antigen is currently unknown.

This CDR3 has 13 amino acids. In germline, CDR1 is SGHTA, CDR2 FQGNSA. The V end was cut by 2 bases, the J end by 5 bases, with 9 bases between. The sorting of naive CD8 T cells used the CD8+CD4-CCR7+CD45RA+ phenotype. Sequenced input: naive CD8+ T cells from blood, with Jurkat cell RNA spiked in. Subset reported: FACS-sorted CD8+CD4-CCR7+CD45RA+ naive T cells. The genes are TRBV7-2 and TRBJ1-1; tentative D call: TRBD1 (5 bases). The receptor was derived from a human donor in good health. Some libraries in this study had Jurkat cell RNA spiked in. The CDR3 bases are TGTGCCAGCAGCTTAATGGGGGTGACTGAAGCTTTCTTT. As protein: CASSLMGVTEAFF. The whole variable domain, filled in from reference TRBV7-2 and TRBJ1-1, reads GAGVSQSPSNKVTEKGKDVELRCDPISGHTALYWYRQSLGQGLEFLIYFQGNSAPDKSGLPSDRFSAERTGGSVSTLTIQRTQQEDSAVYLCASSLMGVTEAFFGQGTRLTVV.